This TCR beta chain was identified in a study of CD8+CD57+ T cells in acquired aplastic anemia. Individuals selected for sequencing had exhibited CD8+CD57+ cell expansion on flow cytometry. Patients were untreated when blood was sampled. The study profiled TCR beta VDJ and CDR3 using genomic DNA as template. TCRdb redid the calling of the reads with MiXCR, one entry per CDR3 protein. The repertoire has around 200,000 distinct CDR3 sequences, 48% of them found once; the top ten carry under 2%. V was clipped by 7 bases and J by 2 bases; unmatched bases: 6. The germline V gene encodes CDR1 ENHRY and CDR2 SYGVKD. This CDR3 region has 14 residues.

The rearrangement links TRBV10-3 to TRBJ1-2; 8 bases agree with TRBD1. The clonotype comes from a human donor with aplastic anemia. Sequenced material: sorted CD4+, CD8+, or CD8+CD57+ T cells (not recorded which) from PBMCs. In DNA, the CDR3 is TGTGCCATCAAAGGCGACAGGGGCAACTATGGCTACACCTTC. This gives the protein CAIKGDRGNYGYTF.